The clone carrying this T cell receptor beta chain was seen repeatedly, ten times or more. The data were taken from a study of T-cell reconstitution after alpha-beta-depleted transplantation in children. Unique molecular identifiers were incorporated during preparation of the TCRbeta library. In TCRdb, the PCR reads were re-called with MiXCR into one record per CDR3 protein. Of over 200,000 distinct CDR3 sequences listed, roughly 10% are singletons. Germline CDR1 and CDR2: DFQATT and SNEGSKA (reference sequence). The V gene lost 0 bases and the J gene lost 1 base, with 9 bases spanning the gap. CDR3 length: 14 amino acids.

This chain uses TRBV20-1 with TRBJ1-1; D remains ambiguous. Here the sequenced sample was PBMCs from the stem cell graft donor, taken from the stem cell graft. This receptor was taken from a human donor who donated a stem cell graft to a child with acute lymphoblastic leukemia. CDR3 bases: TGCAGTGCTAGAGATCGCAGCCAGAACACTGAAGCTTTCTTT. Residues: CSARDRSQNTEAFF.